The 10 T cell receptor beta chains in this list originate from one sample, sequenced in a study of T cells in Graves' hyperthyroidism and ophthalmopathy. Authors of the study amplified TCR beta CDR3 regions from RNA transcripts. Primed by the HTBI set, a first-round RT-PCR was run on the TCR CDR3. TCRdb passed the multiplex PCR reads through MiXCR, listing each CDR3 protein once. The sample carries some 560,000 distinct CDR3 sequences, roughly 15% recorded once. The sample consisted of blood. These receptors originate from a woman between 40 and 50 years old with Graves' hyperthyroidism.

This clonotype was counted many times. The rearrangement uses TRBV7-8 and TRBJ2-5; D is possibly TRBD1 or TRBD2 (5 bases each). V lost 1 base, J lost 5 bases, and 14 bases lay in between. CDR1 and CDR2 from the germline V gene are SGHVS and FQNEAQ. CDR3 length equals 15 residues. The CDR3 DNA reads as TGTGCCAGCAGCTTAGGGTGGGGACCAGAGGAGACCCAGTACTTC. This gives the protein CASSLGWGPEETQYF.

This clonotype was seen repeatedly, ten times or more. The V call is TRBV28, the J call TRBJ1-1, with D unclear. V was shortened by 2 bases and J by 11 bases, with 15 bases between the two germline ends. Germline V gives CDR1 MDHEN, CDR2 SYDVKM. This CDR3 is 13 amino acids long. This chain's CDR3 is CASSLGWESRAFF. CDR3 DNA sequence: TGTGCCAGCAGTTTAGGCTGGGAGTCCCGTGCTTTCTTT.

The sample holds many counts of this clonotype. The rearrangement joins TRBV2 to TRBJ1-2; 7 bases are shared with TRBD1. This CDR3 region has 14 residues. Germline V lookup: CDR1 SNHLY, CDR2 FYNNEI. The V and J ends lost 2 bases and 8 bases, in that order; junction bases with no gene match: 8. The DNA for the CDR3 is TGTGCCAGCAGTGAATTCAGGGGGGGAACGGGCTACACCTTC. Residues: CASSEFRGGTGYTF.

This chain connects TRBV5-6 to TRBJ1-3; maybe TRBD1 (6 bases). The CDR3 contains 14 residues. Per the germline V gene, CDR1 is SGHDT and CDR2 is YYEEEE. V was trimmed by 5 bases and J by 4 bases, leaving 13 bases between them. Written as DNA, the CDR3 is TGTGCCAGCAGTGGGGGGCTGGAAGGAAACACCATATATTTT. Encoded protein: CASSGGLEGNTIYF.

This clonotype was seen ten or more times. This rearrangement joins TRBV2 to TRBJ2-7; D possibly uses TRBD1 or TRBD2 (6 bases each). The V and J ends lost 1 base and 7 bases respectively, with 11 bases between them. The CDR3 totals 13 residues. Germline-derived CDR1 and CDR2 are SNHLY and FYNNEI. CDR3 residues: CASSEEGGGEQYF. The CDR3 coding sequence is TGTGCCAGCAGTGAAGAGGGGGGAGGAGAGCAGTACTTC.

This clonotype was found a few times. This chain links TRBV5-5 with TRBJ2-7; 7 nucleotides line up with TRBD2. This CDR3 spans 14 amino acids. CDR1 and CDR2 (germline): SGHKS, YYEKEE (reference sequence). The trim removed 0 bases at V and 5 bases at J, leaving 5 bases unmatched. CDR3 protein: CASSLVSGTDEQYF. The CDR3 DNA is TGTGCCAGCAGCTTGGTCAGCGGGACCGACGAGCAGTACTTC.

This clonotype was recorded at least ten times. V gene TRBV5-4 combines with J gene TRBJ2-7; D is possibly TRBD2 (5 bases). Germline CDR1 is SGHNT and CDR2 is YYREEE (reference sequence). CDR3 length: 13 residues. V was trimmed by 0 bases and J by 5 bases, leaving 9 bases between them. CDR3 coding DNA: TGTGCCAGCAGCTTGGAGCGGTTGGACGAGCAGTACTTC. It encodes CASSLERLDEQYF.

The gene calls are TRBV6-5 and TRBJ2-7; possibly TRBD2 for D (6 bases). V shed 2 bases and J shed 3 bases, with 20 bases lying between them. CDR1 and CDR2 from the germline V gene are MNHEY and SVGAGI. The CDR3 runs to 17 residues. The CDR3 region has the DNA TGTGCCAGCAGTTACCGGATGAAGGTGGCGGGAAGCTACGAGCAGTACTTC. As protein: CASSYRMKVAGSYEQYF.

This clonotype has ten or more counts. The J gene is TRBJ2-2, the V gene TRBV5-1; 10 bases are shared with TRBD1. CDR1 is SGHRS, CDR2 YFSETQ, per germline. With 1 base clipped from V and 3 bases from J, the junction kept 9 bases outside the gene matches. This CDR3 is 18 amino acids long. This CDR3 is CASSLWLTGTGDTGELFF. CDR3 in DNA: TGCGCCAGCAGCTTGTGGCTTACCGGGACAGGGGACACCGGGGAGCTGTTTTTT.

This clonotype was counted at least ten times. The chain is built from TRBV20-1 and TRBJ1-2, with a tentative D call TRBD1 (5 bases). V gave up 5 bases and J gave up 6 bases, with 13 bases separating them. This CDR3 is built from 12 residues. Germline V CDR1 and CDR2: DFQATT, SNEGSKA (reference sequence). The CDR3 spells CSAALGGNGYTF. The CDR3 DNA reads as TGCAGTGCTGCCTTGGGGGGAAATGGCTACACCTTC.